This T cell receptor (beta chain) was captured in a study of CD8+CD57+ T cells in acquired aplastic anemia. Patients selected for sequencing had displayed CD8+CD57+ cell expansion by flow cytometry. After removal of 0 bases from V and 12 bases from J, the junction contained 7 bases not matched to a gene. The V gene's germline CDR1 is LGHDT and CDR2 YNNKEL (reference sequence). The CDR3 is 13 residues long. Notes on the study in general: In CD8+ cells, Simpson's diversity showed no significant difference between patients and controls. The study identified under 30 CD8+ CDR3 sequences shared by patients and controls.

Genomic DNA served as template for TCR beta VDJ and CDR3 profiling. MiXCR, run by TCRdb on the reads, gives a single entry per CDR3 protein. The top ten clones hold 1% to 1.5% of a sample with under 350,000 distinct CDR3 sequences, roughly 53% of them seen once. This clonotype was seen repeatedly, ten times or more. Its antigen is still unknown. The receptor was derived from a human donor with aplastic anemia. Sequenced sample: sorted CD4+, CD8+, or CD8+CD57+ T cells (not recorded which) from PBMCs. J is TRBJ2-7 and V is TRBV3-1, with TRBD1 matching 8 bases. CDR3 protein: CASSQDARTGMYF. The DNA of the CDR3 is TGTGCCAGCAGCCAAGATGCGCGGACAGGGATGTACTTC.